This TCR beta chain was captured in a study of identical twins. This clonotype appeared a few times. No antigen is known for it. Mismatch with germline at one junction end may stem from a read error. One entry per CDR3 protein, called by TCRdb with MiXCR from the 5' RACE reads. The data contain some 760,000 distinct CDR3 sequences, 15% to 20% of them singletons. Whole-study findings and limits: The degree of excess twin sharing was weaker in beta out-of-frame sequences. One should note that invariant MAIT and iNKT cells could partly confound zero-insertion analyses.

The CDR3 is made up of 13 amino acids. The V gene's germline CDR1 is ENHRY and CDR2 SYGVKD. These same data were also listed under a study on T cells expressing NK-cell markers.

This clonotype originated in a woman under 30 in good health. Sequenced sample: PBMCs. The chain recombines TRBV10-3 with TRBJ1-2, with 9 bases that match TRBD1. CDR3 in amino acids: CAISADTGGDAIF. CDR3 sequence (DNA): TGTGCCATCAGTGCCGACACAGGGGGCGATGCCATCTTC.